Following are 14 T cell receptor beta chains from one sample sequenced in a study of blood T cells in healthy people across ages (dated by TCRdb to 2013 to 2016). Libraries were constructed by 5' RACE. The instrument was an Illumina HiSeq 2500. A second PCR of about 6 to 12 cycles was run with a J-beta primer mix and a sample-barcoded 5' primer. TCRdb cleaned the public reads at Q25 with fastp, built clones with MiXCR and kept in-frame beta chains. Each record represents a unique CDR3 protein, reported with the most common genes and DNA among its rows. This sample is represented by about 720,000 distinct CDR3 sequences; about a fifth of them were singletons. The ten top clones hold 22% of the sample. Sequenced: blood. All receptors come from a man aged 70 or older in good health.

The chain links TRBV6-5 to TRBJ1-6, with 8 bases lining up with TRBD1. CDR3 size: 15 residues. The junction had 3 bases not matched to a gene; V was cut back by 2 bases and J by 6 bases. Germline V gene data show CDR1 as MNHEY and CDR2 as SVGAGI. This CDR3 is CASSYEGQANSPLHF. The CDR3 DNA reads as TGTGCCAGCAGTTACGAGGGACAGGCTAATTCACCCCTCCACTTT.

The rearrangement uses TRBV7-2 and TRBJ2-1, with 7 nucleotides matching TRBD1. This CDR3 is 17 amino acids long. The V segment lost 3 bases and the J segment 5 bases; nucleotides outside the gene matches: 13. Germline loops: CDR1 SGHTA, CDR2 FQGNSA. The CDR3, as DNA: TGTGCCAGCAGCTTCGGAGGTTGGACAGGTACAGACAATGAGCAGTTCTTC. This encodes CASSFGGWTGTDNEQFF.

V and J are TRBV24-1 and TRBJ2-1; D perhaps matches TRBD1 (5 bases). The CDR3 runs 15 residues. The V end was cut by 0 bases, the J end by 5 bases, with 10 bases between. Germline V gene lookup returns CDR1 KGHDR and CDR2 SFDVKD. Here the CDR3 DNA reads TGTGCCACCAGTGATTTGCAGACAGCCAACAATGAGCAGTTCTTC. Amino acids: CATSDLQTANNEQFF.

V is TRBV28 and J is TRBJ2-1; no clear D. The CDR3 is made up of 12 amino acids. Germline V gene data show CDR1 as MDHEN and CDR2 as SYDVKM. V lost 5 bases, J lost 7 bases, and 9 bases lay in between. CDR3 in DNA: TGTGCCAGCAGTACATCCTTAAATGAGCAGTTCTTC. Translating gives CASSTSLNEQFF.

This chain joins TRBV20-1 and TRBJ2-3, with no clear D. Deletions cut 0 bases from V and 2 bases from J, with 12 bases between. Germline lookup yields CDR1 DFQATT and CDR2 SNEGSKA (reference sequence). The CDR3 has 15 amino acids. The CDR3 is CSARDLTLVTDTQYF. In DNA form, the CDR3 reads TGCAGTGCTAGAGATTTGACTCTAGTCACAGATACGCAGTATTTT.

This clonotype was counted between two and nine times. The chain combines TRBV12-3 or TRBV12-4 with TRBJ1-2; the D is unclear. The CDR3 spans 16 residues. V lost 2 bases and J 4 bases, leaving 17 bases between the germline ends. In nucleotides, the CDR3 is TGTGCCAGCAGTTTATCCTCCCCTGGGATTTCCTATGGCTACACCTTC. Protein: CASSLSSPGISYGYTF.

On this clonotype: With a much larger clone just one base away, this may be a read error. The chain combines TRBV29-1 with TRBJ2-1; 7 nucleotides match TRBD1. The CDR3 contains 14 residues. The germline V gene has CDR1 SQVTM and CDR2 ANQGSEA. CDR3 in DNA: TGCAGCGTGCGACAGGGACCCTCCTACAATGCGCAGTTCTTC. Residues: CSVRQGPSYNAQFF.

The rearrangement uses TRBV4-2 and TRBJ2-3, with TRBD2 matching over 13 bases. CDR1 is LGHNA, CDR2 YNFKEQ, per germline. V was clipped by 2 bases and J by 4 bases; unmatched bases: 15. The CDR3 is 20 amino acids. The CDR3 loop reads CASSQTGTSGDLVAADTQYF. The CDR3 nucleotides are TGTGCCAGCAGCCAAACAGGGACTAGCGGGGATCTGGTAGCGGCAGATACGCAGTATTTT.

This clonotype has a handful of counts. This chain uses TRBV12-5 with TRBJ2-7, with D possibly being TRBD1 or TRBD2 (5 bases each). This CDR3 contains 17 residues. Germline assignment: CDR1 LGHNT and CDR2 FRNRAP. V shed 5 bases and J shed 0 bases, with 20 bases lying between them. CDR3 sequence: CASGPHPGTASSYEQYV. The CDR3 DNA reads as TGTGCTAGTGGTCCCCATCCCGGGACCGCGAGCTCCTACGAGCAGTACGTC.

The table lists this clonotype with a few counts. This chain links TRBV7-9 with TRBJ2-2; D is unclear. Per the germline V gene, CDR1 is SEHNR and CDR2 is FQNEAQ (reference sequence). V was pared by 4 bases and J by 8 bases, with 11 bases between. This CDR3 region has 13 residues. The CDR3 reads CASSSQISGELFF. CDR3 nucleotides: TGTGCCAGCAGCTCCCAGATTTCTGGGGAGCTGTTTTTT.

The rearrangement uses TRBV29-1 and TRBJ2-3; D tentatively reads TRBD1 or TRBD2 (5 bases each). V dropped 4 bases and J dropped 1 base, with 12 bases sitting between them. The germline gives CDR1 SQVTM, CDR2 ANQGSEA. This CDR3 is built from 14 residues. The CDR3 region is CSVVVRDGTDTQYF. In DNA, the CDR3 is TGCAGCGTTGTCGTCAGGGACGGCACAGATACGCAGTATTTT.

The chain combines TRBV6-5 with TRBJ2-7; D is possibly TRBD1 or TRBD2 (5 bases each). Germline V lookup: CDR1 MNHEY, CDR2 SVGAGI. Trimming removed 7 bases at V and 5 bases at J, with 15 bases between. The CDR3 has 13 amino acids. The CDR3: CASMKRGSHEQYF. CDR3 sequence (DNA): TGTGCCAGCATGAAGAGGGGTTCCCACGAGCAGTACTTC.

This chain joins TRBV20-1 and TRBJ2-1; either TRBD1 or TRBD2 may supply D (5 bases each). Germline V CDR1 and CDR2: DFQATT, SNEGSKA (reference sequence). V dropped 5 bases and J dropped 4 bases, with 15 bases sitting between them. The CDR3 consists of 14 residues. The CDR3 reads CSARPGTTYNEQFF. As DNA, the CDR3 is TGCAGTGCTCGGCCAGGGACCACTTACAATGAGCAGTTCTTC.

This clonotype has only a few counts. The genes are TRBV21-1 and TRBJ2-1. The assigned J gene may be wrong: the sequence end matches TRBJ2-7 better. TRBV21-1 corresponds to a pseudogene. This CDR3 contains 15 residues. The CDR3 spells CASSKEDRSSYEQYV. Written as DNA, the CDR3 is TGTGCCAGCAGCAAAGAGGACAGGAGCTCCTACGAGCAGTACGTC.